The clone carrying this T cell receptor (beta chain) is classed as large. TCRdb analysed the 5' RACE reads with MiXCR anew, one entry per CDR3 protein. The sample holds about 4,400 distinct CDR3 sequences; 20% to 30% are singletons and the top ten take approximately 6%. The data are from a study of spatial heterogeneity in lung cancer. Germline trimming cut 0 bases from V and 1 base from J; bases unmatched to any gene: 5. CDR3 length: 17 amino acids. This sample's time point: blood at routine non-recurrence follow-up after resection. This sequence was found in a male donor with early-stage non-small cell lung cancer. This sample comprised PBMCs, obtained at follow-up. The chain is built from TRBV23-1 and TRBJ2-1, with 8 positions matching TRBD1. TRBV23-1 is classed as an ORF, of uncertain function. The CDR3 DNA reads TGCGCCAGCAGTCAATCCGGAGGACAGGGTTCCTACAATGAGCAGTTCTTC. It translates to CASSQSGGQGSYNEQFF.